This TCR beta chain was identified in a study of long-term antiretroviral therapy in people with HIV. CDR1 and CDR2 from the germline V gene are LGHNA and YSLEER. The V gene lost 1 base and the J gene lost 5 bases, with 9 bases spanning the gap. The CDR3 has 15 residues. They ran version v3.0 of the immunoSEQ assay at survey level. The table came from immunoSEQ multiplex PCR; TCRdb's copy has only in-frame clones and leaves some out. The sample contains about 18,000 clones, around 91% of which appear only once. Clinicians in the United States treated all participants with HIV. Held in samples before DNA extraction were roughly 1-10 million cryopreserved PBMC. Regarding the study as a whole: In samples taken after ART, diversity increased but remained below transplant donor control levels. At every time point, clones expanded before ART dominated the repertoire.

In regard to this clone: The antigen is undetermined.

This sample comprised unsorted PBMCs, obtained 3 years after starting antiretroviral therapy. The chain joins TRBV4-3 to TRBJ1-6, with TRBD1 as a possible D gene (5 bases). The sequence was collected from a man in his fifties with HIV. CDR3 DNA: TGCGCCAGCAGCCAAGTGGGGACGCATAATTCACCCCTCCACTTT. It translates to CASSQVGTHNSPLHF.